These 18 T cell receptor beta chains were all obtained from the same sample, sequenced in a study of T-cell reconstitution after alpha-beta-depleted transplantation in children. It was with unique molecular identifiers that the TCRbeta library was prepared. Each CDR3 protein gets one entry after TCRdb re-called the PCR reads with MiXCR. The sample lists about 350,000 distinct CDR3 sequences, more than 10% occurring once. Sequencing used PBMCs, obtained from the stem cell graft. These receptors all stem from a human donor who donated a stem cell graft to a child with Fanconi anemia.

This sequence joins TRBV5-5 and TRBJ1-1, with TRBD1 matching over 7 bases. V gave up 3 bases and J gave up 3 bases; unmatched junction bases: 2. CDR1 and CDR2 from the germline V gene are SGHKS and YYEKEE (reference sequence). This CDR3 spans 13 amino acids. The CDR3 coding sequence is TGTGCCAGCAGCTGGGGACAGTACACTGAAGCTTTCTTT. This codes for CASSWGQYTEAFF.

Only a few counts were recorded for this clonotype. The chain combines TRBV2 with TRBJ1-2, with 8 bases matching TRBD1. With 7 bases clipped from V and 7 bases from J, the junction kept 11 bases outside the gene matches. Germline values: CDR1 SNHLY, CDR2 FYNNEI. The CDR3 extends over 14 amino acids. Here the CDR3 reads CASTIITGGRGYTF. The CDR3, as DNA: TGTGCCAGCACTATAATCACAGGGGGTCGTGGCTACACCTTC.

This clonotype was detected many times. The genes are TRBV20-1 and TRBJ1-5; perhaps TRBD1 as D (6 bases). Germline values: CDR1 DFQATT, CDR2 SNEGSKA (reference sequence). The CDR3 extends over 15 amino acids. Trimming removed 4 bases at V and 7 bases at J, with 20 bases between. Written as DNA, the CDR3 is TGCAGTGCTATCTCCCCGCAGGGGCGGGACCAGCCCCAGCATTTT. It translates to CSAISPQGRDQPQHF.

This clonotype was recorded at least ten times. The genes are TRBV9 and TRBJ2-1, with D unclear. The CDR3 consists of 14 residues. The V end was cut by 0 bases, the J end by 7 bases, with 11 bases between. Germline values: CDR1 SGDLS, CDR2 YYNGEE. The CDR3 nucleotides are TGTGCCAGCAGCGTAGACCCCTCCCCGAATGAGCAGTTCTTC. This encodes CASSVDPSPNEQFF.

This clonotype was detected ten times or more. The chain's CDR3 is CASSLESSYNEQFF. Here the CDR3 DNA reads TGTGCCAGCAGCTTAGAGAGCTCCTACAATGAGCAGTTCTTC. This chain links TRBV7-2 with TRBJ2-1, with D uncertain. Trimming removed 1 base at V and 0 bases at J, with 4 bases between. Germline V gene data show CDR1 as SGHTA and CDR2 as FQGNSA. The CDR3 consists of 14 residues. The full variable domain, its missing parts supplied by reference TRBV7-2 and TRBJ2-1, is GAGVSQSPSNKVTEKGKDVELRCDPISGHTALYWYRQSLGQGLEFLIYFQGNSAPDKSGLPSDRFSAERTGGSVSTLTIQRTQQEDSAVYLCASSLESSYNEQFFGPGTRLTVL.

The chain employs TRBV29-1 and TRBJ1-1, with D hard to call. This CDR3 has 13 amino acids. Per germline, CDR1 SQVTM and CDR2 ANQGSEA. Trimming stripped 6 bases from V and 5 bases from J, with 16 bases between. CDR3 nucleotides: TGCAGCGTCGACCCGGACGGCCGGACTGAAGCTTTCTTT. This encodes CSVDPDGRTEAFF. Drawing the rest from reference TRBV29-1 and TRBJ1-1, the complete variable domain is SAVISQKPSRDICQRGTSLTIQCQVDSQVTMMFWYRQQPGQSLTLIATANQGSEATYESGFVIDKFPISRPNLTFSTLTVSNMSPEDSSIYLCSVDPDGRTEAFFGQGTRLTVV.

This chain uses TRBV4-3 with TRBJ2-7; 7 bases line up with TRBD2. The CDR3 runs to 16 residues. CDR1 is LGHNA and CDR2 is YSLEER in the germline V gene. With 4 bases clipped from V and 3 bases from J, the junction kept 12 bases outside the gene matches. CDR3 nucleotide sequence: TGCGCCAGCAGCCGCACCCTGGGAAGCGGGGTCTACGAGCAGTACTTC. It is translated as CASSRTLGSGVYEQYF.

The table lists this clonotype with a few counts. V and J are TRBV12-3 or TRBV12-4 and TRBJ1-1, with D possibly TRBD1 on 5 matching bases. The V end was cut by 0 bases, the J end by 10 bases, with 15 bases between. This CDR3 is built from 14 residues. In DNA form, the CDR3 reads TGTGCCAGCAGTTTAGCGCAGGGCTACGCACCAGCTTTCTTT. Translating it yields CASSLAQGYAPAFF.

The sample holds a few counts of this clonotype. The chain employs TRBV28 and TRBJ2-3; no clear D. With 5 bases removed from V and 2 bases from J, the gap between germline ends came to 14 bases. The CDR3 contains 15 residues. Germline V gives CDR1 MDHEN, CDR2 SYDVKM. CDR3 loop: CASSLPLLSTDTQYF. In DNA form, the CDR3 reads TGTGCCAGCAGTCTACCACTCCTCTCCACAGATACGCAGTATTTT.

This clonotype was seen a few times. J is TRBJ2-3 and V is TRBV5-1; the D is unclear. CDR1 SGHRS and CDR2 YFSETQ come from the germline V gene. The CDR3 has 12 amino acids. V lost 4 bases and J 6 bases, leaving 9 bases between the germline ends. As DNA, the CDR3 is TGCGCCAGCAGCGAGGAGCGTGATACGCAGTATTTT. As protein: CASSEERDTQYF.

The V and J genes are TRBV15 and TRBJ2-7; D perhaps matches TRBD2 (6 bases). V lost 5 bases and J 3 bases, leaving 14 bases between the germline ends. The CDR3 runs 14 residues. Germline V gene lookup returns CDR1 LNHNV and CDR2 YYDKDF (reference sequence). The chain's CDR3 is CATSPPGLFYEQYF. The CDR3 region has the DNA TGTGCCACCAGCCCACCGGGACTTTTCTACGAGCAGTACTTC.

This clonotype was picked up a small number of times. The rearrangement joins TRBV4-2 to TRBJ2-5; 9 bases are a match to TRBD2. V was clipped by 2 bases and J by 5 bases; unmatched bases: 6. Germline CDR1 and CDR2: LGHNA and YNFKEQ. The CDR3 is made up of 15 amino acids. DNA for the CDR3: TGTGCCAGCAGCCAACCTAGCGGGGTGGGGGAGACCCAGTACTTC. This codes for CASSQPSGVGETQYF.

This clonotype was observed a few times. V usage is TRBV20-1 and J usage is TRBJ1-3; D uncertain. V was cut by 5 bases and J by 4 bases, with 12 bases left in between. Germline V gene lookup returns CDR1 DFQATT and CDR2 SNEGSKA (reference sequence). This CDR3 comprises 13 residues. CDR3 in DNA: TGCAGTGCTTCCTCCGAGTGGGGAAACACCATATATTTT. Amino acids: CSASSEWGNTIYF.

Many counts were recorded for this clonotype. The chain combines TRBV5-6 with TRBJ2-5; TRBD2 might be the D (5 bases). The CDR3 length is 15 residues. The germline CDR1 and CDR2 sequences are SGHDT and YYEEEE. V was cut by 0 bases and J by 0 bases, with 9 bases left in between. CDR3 DNA sequence: TGTGCCAGCAGCTTGGGGGGAGCGTACCAAGAGACCCAGTACTTC. Translated: CASSLGGAYQETQYF.

This clonotype appeared many times. The J gene is TRBJ1-2, the V gene TRBV9, with a weak D call TRBD1 (6 bases). With 0 bases removed from V and 10 bases from J, the gap between germline ends came to 16 bases. The germline V gene encodes CDR1 SGDLS and CDR2 YYNGEE. This CDR3 has 14 residues. This CDR3 is CASSVAGGGGAYTF. The CDR3 DNA reads TGTGCCAGCAGCGTAGCGGGCGGGGGCGGCGCCTACACCTTC. Looking up the rest from reference TRBV9 and TRBJ1-2 gives the full variable domain: DSGVTQTPKHLITATGQRVTLRCSPRSGDLSVYWYQQSLDQGLQFLIQYYNGEERAKGNILERFSAQQFPDLHSELNLSSLELGDSALYFCASSVAGGGGAYTFGSGTRLTVV.

The chain combines TRBV15 with TRBJ2-5; 7 positions agree with TRBD1. The germline CDR1 and CDR2 sequences are LNHNV and YYDKDF (reference sequence). The CDR3 contains 15 residues. The V segment lost 1 base and the J segment 6 bases; nucleotides outside the gene matches: 8. DNA of the CDR3: TGTGCCACCAGCAGAGCGGGACAGATCCCAAAGACCCAGTACTTC. Translating gives CATSRAGQIPKTQYF.

This clonotype appeared many times. The chain carries TRBV9 and TRBJ2-3; D gene ambiguous. The V end was cut by 4 bases, the J end by 2 bases, with 5 bases between. CDR3 size: 12 residues. Germline V gives CDR1 SGDLS, CDR2 YYNGEE. The CDR3 DNA reads TGTGCCAGCAGCACCAACACAGATACGCAGTATTTT. It translates to CASSTNTDTQYF.

This clonotype appeared a few times. This chain joins TRBV29-1 and TRBJ2-3; D is undetermined. Germline CDR1 SQVTM, CDR2 ANQGSEA. Between the trimmed V and J ends, which lost 1 base and 2 bases, there was a span of 7 bases. The CDR3 contains 13 residues. CDR3 bases: TGCAGCGTTGAAGGGACCAACACAGATACGCAGTATTTT. It is translated as CSVEGTNTDTQYF.